What follows is one T cell receptor beta chain and its context. The authors extracted at least 5 micrograms of total RNA per sample. The data derive from a study of blood T cells in healthy people across ages. The second PCR ran about 6 to 12 cycles with a sample-barcoded 5' primer and J-beta primers. TCRdb called the 5' RACE reads again in MiXCR, with one record for every CDR3 protein. This sample has 580,000 or so distinct CDR3 sequences, with around half found just once. Trimming cost V 2 bases and J 11 bases, with 18 bases left between them. Germline CDR1 SGHTA, CDR2 FQGNSA. This CDR3 has 14 residues.

Sequencing input: blood. The receptor's source is an elderly man in good health. The V gene is TRBV7-2, the J gene TRBJ2-5; D uncertain. The CDR3 loop is CASSLISVLGEQYF. Here the CDR3 DNA reads TGTGCCAGCAGCTTAATCAGTGTGTTGGGTGAGCAGTACTTC.